These 9 T cell receptor beta chains were all obtained from the same sample, sequenced in a study of T cell repertoires in cytomegalovirus infection. Each CDR3 protein gets one entry after TCRdb re-called the reads with MiXCR. The table has roughly 630,000 distinct CDR3 sequences, approximately 25% seen once; the top ten hold less than 9.5%. Source material: CD8+ T cells from PBMCs. These receptors all come from a human donor in good health (CMV status not recorded). Some clones in this sample may be carry-over from other donors' samples.

CDR3 DNA sequence: TGCGCCAGCAGTCCACAAAGAGGGGCAGGCACCGGGGAGCTGTTTTTT. This sequence encodes CASSPQRGAGTGELFF. This chain connects TRBV23-1 to TRBJ2-2; D possibly uses TRBD1 or TRBD2 (5 bases each). TRBV23-1 falls under the ORF class, with uncertain function. The CDR3 runs 16 residues. V was trimmed by 4 bases and J by 4 bases, leaving 16 bases between them.

This clonotype was found a few times. This chain uses TRBV12-3 or TRBV12-4 with TRBJ2-3, with a weak D call TRBD2 (6 bases). V lost 6 bases, J lost 2 bases, and 12 bases lay in between. The CDR3 sequence is 14 residues long. The CDR3 spells CASRPGLYTDTQYF. CDR3 coding DNA: TGTGCCAGCAGGCCGGGACTGTACACAGATACGCAGTATTTT.

This clonotype showed up just a few times. The chain carries TRBV6-5 and TRBJ1-4; D gene uncertain. CDR3 size: 14 residues. The V gene's germline CDR1 is MNHEY and CDR2 SVGAGI. The V gene lost 6 bases and the J gene lost 4 bases, with 12 bases spanning the gap. The CDR3 sequence: CASSQGRLNEKLFF. The CDR3 nucleotides read TGTGCCAGCAGCCAAGGGCGGCTTAATGAAAAACTGTTTTTT.

This clonotype was found a few times. The chain uses TRBV28 and TRBJ1-3; D is possibly TRBD1 (6 bases). The V and J ends lost 5 bases and 2 bases respectively, with 19 bases between them. This CDR3 region has 17 residues. The germline CDR1 and CDR2 sequences are MDHEN and SYDVKM. The CDR3 coding sequence is TGTGCCAGCAGTCCACCCCGGGACACTGACGCTGGAAACACCATATATTTT. Its protein is CASSPPRDTDAGNTIYF.

The chain carries TRBV12-3 or TRBV12-4 and TRBJ2-7; D unclear. The V and J ends lost 8 bases and 5 bases respectively, with 13 bases between them. The CDR3 totals 12 residues. The DNA for the CDR3 is TGTGCCAGCGCCCTTATGGCCCACGAGCAGTACGTC. The encoded protein is CASALMAHEQYV.

This clonotype has only a few counts. The CDR3 protein is CASSLAGKEAQHF. The CDR3 coding sequence is TGTGCCAGCAGCCTCGCGGGGAAAGAGGCCCAGCATTTT. This chain connects TRBV28 to TRBJ1-5; no definite D call. Germline V lookup: CDR1 MDHEN, CDR2 SYDVKM. V lost 6 bases, J lost 11 bases, and 17 bases lay in between. The CDR3 contains 13 residues.

This rearrangement joins TRBV6-5 to TRBJ2-3, with 7 positions matching TRBD2. The CDR3 has 19 residues. Trimming took 4 bases from V and 0 from J; bases not matched to a gene: 16. Germline CDR1 is MNHEY and CDR2 is SVGAGI. The CDR3 DNA is TGTGCCAGCAGTTCGCATTGGGGGGGTTCTCCCGCGAGCACAGATACGCAGTATTTT. It is translated as CASSSHWGGSPASTDTQYF.

This clonotype was observed a few times. The rearrangement links TRBV5-1 to TRBJ2-7, with TRBD1 matching over 10 bases. In germline, CDR1 is SGHRS, CDR2 YFSETQ. With V trimmed by 2 bases and J by 4 bases, 9 bases remained unmatched. This CDR3 has 16 amino acids. The CDR3 nucleotides are TGCGCCAGCAGCTTTGGGGGACAGGGGCTACCGTACGAGCAGTACTTC. Translation: CASSFGGQGLPYEQYF.

J is TRBJ2-1 and V is TRBV20-1; D is perhaps TRBD1 or TRBD2 (5 bases each). The CDR3 is made up of 10 amino acids. V lost 6 bases to trimming and J lost 7 bases, with 7 bases between them. CDR1 and CDR2 (germline): DFQATT, SNEGSKA (reference sequence). The CDR3 nucleotides read TGCAGTGCGGGGGTGAATGAGCAGTTCTTC. Protein product: CSAGVNEQFF.